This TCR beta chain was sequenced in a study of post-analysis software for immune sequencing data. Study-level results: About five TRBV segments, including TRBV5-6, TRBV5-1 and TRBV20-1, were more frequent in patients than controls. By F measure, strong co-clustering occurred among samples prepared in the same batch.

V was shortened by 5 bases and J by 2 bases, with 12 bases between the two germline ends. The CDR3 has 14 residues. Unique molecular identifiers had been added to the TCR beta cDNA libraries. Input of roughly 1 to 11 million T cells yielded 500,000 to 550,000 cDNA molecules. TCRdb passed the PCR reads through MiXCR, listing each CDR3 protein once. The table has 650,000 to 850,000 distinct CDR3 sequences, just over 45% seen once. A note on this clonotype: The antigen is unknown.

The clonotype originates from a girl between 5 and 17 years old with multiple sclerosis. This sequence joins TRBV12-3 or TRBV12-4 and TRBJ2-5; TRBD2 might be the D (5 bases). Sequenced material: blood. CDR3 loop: CASSAAGLQETQYF. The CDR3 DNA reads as TGTGCCAGCAGTGCGGCGGGCTTACAAGAGACCCAGTACTTC.